This T cell receptor beta chain was profiled in a study of CD8+CD57+ T cells in acquired aplastic anemia. Background on the study: DNA from sorted CD4+ and CD8+ cells averaged about 3.2 ug.

Study conclusions and caveats: Patient and control CD8+ Simpson's diversity was not significantly different. The same twenty-nine CD8+ CDR3 sequences occurred in patients and in controls.

In patients chosen for sequencing, flow cytometry had shown CD8+CD57+ cell expansion. Remarks on this clonotype: Its antigen remains unidentified.

CDR3 length equals 15 residues. Deletions cut 4 bases from V and 2 bases from J, with 15 bases between. CDR1 is SGDLS, CDR2 YYNGEE, per germline. Profiling that covered TCR beta VDJ and CDR3 relied on genomic DNA as its template. TCRdb recomputed calls from the reads with MiXCR, one row per CDR3 protein. The sample has around 430,000 distinct CDR3 sequences, about a third seen once. Sequences were obtained from sorted CD4+, CD8+, or CD8+CD57+ T cells (not recorded which) from PBMCs. This chain links TRBV9 with TRBJ1-1; no firm D call. The source is a human donor with aplastic anemia. CDR3: CASSTAVNSNTEAFF. The CDR3 DNA sequence: TGTGCCAGCAGCACCGCAGTAAACTCTAACACTGAAGCTTTCTTT.